This TCR beta chain was captured in a study of blood T cell repertoires in COVID-19. Across the whole study: The origin of the acute and convalescent COVID-19 samples was the United States, Italy and Spain. Nucleic acid was either cDNA or gDNA, and it came from T cells, B-cell-depleted T cells, or PBMCs.

Looked up from germline, CDR1 is LNHDA and CDR2 is SQIVND (reference sequence). The CDR3 spans 14 residues. With 5 bases clipped from V and 5 bases from J, the junction kept 7 bases outside the gene matches. Source study methods: From reference gene primer amplification, estimates of nucleated cell counts were derived. Libraries were prepared by immunoSEQ multiplex PCR; TCRdb keeps only in-frame clonotypes and omits some of them. That table gives V, J and clone size, and the DNA gave D and trimming. The table includes around 110,000 clones, around 78% detected once. The rearrangement links TRBV19 to TRBJ1-1; 8 bases are shared with TRBD1. This clonotype was obtained from a man aged 30 to 39 with acute or convalescent COVID-19. Sequencing input: peripheral blood. CDR3: CASSLAQGGTEAFF. The CDR3 DNA reads TGTGCCAGTAGTCTGGCACAGGGGGGGACTGAAGCTTTCTTT. The full variable domain, rest sourced from reference TRBV19 and TRBJ1-1, is DGGITQSPKYLFRKEGQNVTLSCEQNLNHDAMYWYRQDPGQGLRLIYYSQIVNDFQKGDIAEGYSVSREKKESFPLTVTSAQKNPTAFYLCASSLAQGGTEAFFGQGTRLTVV.